This TCR beta chain was recorded in a study of human T cells and chemical hapten exposure. Study background: Weekly scalp doses of diphenylcyclopropenone were given to patients during the roughly 23-week study.

The time point is: pre-sensitization, week 0. Treatment described: therapeutic diphenylcyclopropenone sensitization with weekly scalp DPC. V was pared by 3 bases and J by 1 base, with 6 bases between. The germline CDR1 and CDR2 sequences are DFQATT and SNEGSKA (reference sequence). The CDR3 is 12 residues long. The study used a library that attached unique molecular identifiers to individual cDNA molecules. Each CDR3 protein is one row after TCRdb ran MiXCR on the RACE reads. The sample consists of about 80,000 distinct CDR3 sequences, about 14% of them appearing once. This clonotype has at least ten counts.

Sequences were derived from whole blood, sampled in connection with sensitization to the hapten diphenylcyclopropenone (DPC). V and J are TRBV20-1 and TRBJ1-2; the D is unclear. The TCR comes from a woman aged 45-60 years with alopecia areata. Some clones in this sample may be carry-over from other donors' samples. The CDR3 DNA follows: TGCAGTGCTAGGGGCGATAACTATGGCTACACCTTC. This encodes CSARGDNYGYTF.